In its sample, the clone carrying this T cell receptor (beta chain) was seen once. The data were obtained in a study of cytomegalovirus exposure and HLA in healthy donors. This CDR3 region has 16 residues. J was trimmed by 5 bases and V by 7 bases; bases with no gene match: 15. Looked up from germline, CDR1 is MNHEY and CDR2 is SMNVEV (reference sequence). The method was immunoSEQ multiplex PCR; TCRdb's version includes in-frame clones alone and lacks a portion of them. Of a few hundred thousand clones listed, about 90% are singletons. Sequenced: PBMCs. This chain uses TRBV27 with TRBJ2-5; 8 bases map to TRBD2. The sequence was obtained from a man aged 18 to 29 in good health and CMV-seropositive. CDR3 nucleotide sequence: TGTGCCAGCACCCTCCGGGGGGGGCAGATGGTGGAGACCCAGTACTTC. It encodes CASTLRGGQMVETQYF.